The rows below give T cell receptor beta chains drawn from one sample of a study of blood T cell repertoires in COVID-19. TCRdb's copy holds only in-frame clones and misses some; the assay was immunoSEQ multiplex PCR. The sample includes roughly 500,000 clones, 89% of them seen just once. The sequencing input was peripheral blood. Receptors originate from a man younger than 30 with COVID-19, enrolled during active disease. Each CDR3 is given with its conserved first and last residue. Fields, in order: D gene, V gene, clone size, J gene, CDR3 DNA, CDR3 protein. The D gene is left open where the match is weak. The size entry is marked missing in some rows and otherwise reads once, few, many or a size class.

>-|TRBV24-1|-|TRBJ1-1
TGTGCCACCAGTGATTGGGAGGGAAAAGCTTTCTTT
CATSDWEGKAFF
>TRBD1|TRBV6-1|-|TRBJ1-2
TGTGCCAGCAGTGAAGCGGTGGCCAGGGGGGTCTATGGCTACACCTTC
CASSEAVARGVYGYTF
>TRBD1|TRBV25-1|-|TRBJ2-1
TGTGCCACCCAGGGACAGCCCTACAATGAGCAGTTCTTC
CATQGQPYNEQFF
>-|TRBV20-1|few|TRBJ2-1
TGCAGTGCCTCCAGGGGTTATGAGCAGTTCTTC
CSASRGYEQFF
>-|TRBV10-3|-|TRBJ1-1
TGTGCCATCAGTGATCCCCTTTTTGTAACTGAAGCTTTCTTT
CAISDPLFVTEAFF
>TRBD2|TRBV5-1|-|TRBJ2-3
TGCGCCAGCACTAGCGGGGGGCACACAGATACGCAGTATTTT
CASTSGGHTDTQYF
>-|TRBV6-5|once|TRBJ2-3
TGTGCCAGCAGTTACATCGGGGAGACAGATACGCAGTATTTT
CASSYIGETDTQYF
>TRBD2|TRBV28|-|TRBJ2-7
TGTGCCAGCAAAGAGACTAGCGGGAGGTTTGTATACGAGCAGTACTTC
CASKETSGRFVYEQYF
>-|TRBV27|-|TRBJ2-1
TGTGCCAGCAGTGCCTCCCTCGGAGGCAGCTCCTACAATGAGCAGTTCTTC
CASSASLGGSSYNEQFF
>-|TRBV6-6|-|TRBJ1-6
TGTGCCAGCAATCGACAGAATTCACCCCTCCACTTT
CASNRQNSPLHF
>-|TRBV4-1|-|TRBJ1-2
TGCGCCAGCAGCGTACAACAGGGAGGGTCTGATGGCTACACCTTC
CASSVQQGGSDGYTF
>TRBD1|TRBV19|-|TRBJ2-3
TGTGCCAGTAGTCCCGTCCCGGGACAGGGGCCGGGAGTCGACACGCAGTATTTT
CASSPVPGQGPGVDTQYF
>TRBD1|TRBV19|-|TRBJ1-5
TGTGCCAGTAGTACCCGGACAGGGGCTTTTAGCAATCAGCCCCAGCATTTT
CASSTRTGAFSNQPQHF
>TRBD1|TRBV2|few|TRBJ1-1
TGTGCCAGCAGTCCCGACAGGGACACTGAAGCTTTCTTT
CASSPDRDTEAFF
>TRBD1|TRBV23-1|-|TRBJ1-6
TGCGCCAGCAGTCAATCGCGGGACAGAAGTAATTCACCCCTCCACTTT
CASSQSRDRSNSPLHF
>-|TRBV19|-|TRBJ2-2
TGTGCCAGTAAAGGGGCGAACACCGGGGAGCTGTTTTTT
CASKGANTGELFF
>-|TRBV21-1|-|TRBJ2-7
TGTGCCAGCAGCAAACTCGGCAGGGGAGTGGGCGAGCAGTACTTC
CASSKLGRGVGEQYF
>TRBD2|TRBV7-3|once|TRBJ2-6
TGTGCCAGCAGCTTAACGGCTAGCGGATACGGCTCTGGGGCCAACGTCCTGACTTTC
CASSLTASGYGSGANVLTF
>TRBD1|TRBV24-1|-|TRBJ2-7
TGTGCCACCAGTGATGACAGGGACCACGAGCAGTACTTC
CATSDDRDHEQYF
>-|TRBV2|-|TRBJ1-4
TGTGCCAGCACAGACAGCCAGATTAATGAAAAACTGTTTTTT
CASTDSQINEKLFF
>-|TRBV5-1|-|TRBJ2-1
TGCGCCAGCAGCTTGGAGTCAGGGGACGACAATGAGCAGTTCTTC
CASSLESGDDNEQFF
>-|TRBV7-3|-|TRBJ2-1
TGTGCCAGCAGCTCGGAACCAACAGGCTCCCACAATGAGCAGTTCTTC
CASSSEPTGSHNEQFF
>-|TRBV7-7|-|TRBJ2-1
TGTGCTAGCGCTCGGTCCCCTCTCTCCTACAATGAGCAGTTCTTC
CASARSPLSYNEQFF
>-|TRBV4-1|-|TRBJ2-5
TGCGCCAGCAGCCAAGAAGGGGTAGAGACCCAGTACTTC
CASSQEGVETQYF
>-|TRBV20-1|-|TRBJ2-1
TGCAGTGCGACGCAGGGGAAGGAACAGTTCTTC
CSATQGKEQFF
>TRBD1|TRBV6-5|-|TRBJ2-3
TGTGCCAGCAGCAATACAGGGGGCACAGATACGCAGTATTTT
CASSNTGGTDTQYF
>TRBD2|TRBV6-5|-|TRBJ2-7
TGTGCCAGCAGGCCTGGACTAGTATTCTACGAGCAGTACTTC
CASRPGLVFYEQYF
>-|TRBV7-2|-|TRBJ2-7
TGTGCCAGCAAAACGGCGCGGAGCTCCTACGAGCAGTACTTC
CASKTARSSYEQYF